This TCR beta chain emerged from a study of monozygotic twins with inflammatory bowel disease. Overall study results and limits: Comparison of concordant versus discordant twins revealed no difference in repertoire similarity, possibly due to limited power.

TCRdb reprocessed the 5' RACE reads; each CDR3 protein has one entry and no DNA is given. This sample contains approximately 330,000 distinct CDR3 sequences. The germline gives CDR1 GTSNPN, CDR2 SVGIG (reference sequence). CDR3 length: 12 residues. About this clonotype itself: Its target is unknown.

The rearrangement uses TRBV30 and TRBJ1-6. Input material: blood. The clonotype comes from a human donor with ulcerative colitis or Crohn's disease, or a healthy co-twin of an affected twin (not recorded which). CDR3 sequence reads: CAWSVWPSPLHF.